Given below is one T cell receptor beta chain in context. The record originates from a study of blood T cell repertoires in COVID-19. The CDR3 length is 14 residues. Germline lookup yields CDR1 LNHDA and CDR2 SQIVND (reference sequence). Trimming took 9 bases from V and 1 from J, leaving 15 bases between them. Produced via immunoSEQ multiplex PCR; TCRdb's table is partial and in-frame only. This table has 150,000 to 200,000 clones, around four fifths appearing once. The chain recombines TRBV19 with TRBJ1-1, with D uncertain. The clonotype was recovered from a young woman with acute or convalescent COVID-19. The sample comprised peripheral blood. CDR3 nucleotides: TGTGCCAGCCGAATTTCCAGAAGGAACACTGAAGCTTTCTTT. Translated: CASRISRRNTEAFF.